These 3 T cell receptor beta chains were sequenced from one sample in a study of blood T cell repertoires in COVID-19. Clones were read by immunoSEQ multiplex PCR, and TCRdb kept only the in-frame ones, dropping some. The data hold just over 300,000 clones, with approximately 84% observed a single time. Material for sequencing was PBMCs or T cells enriched from blood (not recorded which). The receptor set was obtained from a man younger than 45 who had recovered from COVID-19.

This chain joins TRBV21-1 and TRBJ2-7; the table's TRBD2 call for D was not verified on the DNA. TRBV21-1 is a recognized pseudogene. This CDR3 has 15 residues. The CDR3 spells CASSPLEGISYEQYF. The DNA of the CDR3 is TGTGCCAGCAGCCCCCTGGAGGGAATCTCCTACGAGCAGTACTTC.

This sequence joins TRBV5-1 and TRBJ1-5, with TRBD1 as a possible D gene (5 bases). CDR3 length: 14 residues. V lost 1 base to trimming and J lost 2 bases, with 7 bases between them. Germline V gene sequence: CDR1 SGHRS, CDR2 YFSETQ. In DNA form, the CDR3 reads TGCGCCAGCAGCTTGCAAGGGGGCAATCAGCCCCAGCATTTT. Its protein product is CASSLQGGNQPQHF.

CDR3 bases: TGTGCCAGCAGCCCCTGGGACACCCCCTACGAGCAGTACTTC. The encoded protein is CASSPWDTPYEQYF. The chain combines TRBV7-9 with TRBJ2-7; possibly TRBD1 for D (6 bases). The germline CDR1 and CDR2 sequences are SEHNR and FQNEAQ (reference sequence). The CDR3 has 14 amino acids. Trimming shortened V by 5 bases and J by 2 bases, and 13 bases separated the two germline ends.